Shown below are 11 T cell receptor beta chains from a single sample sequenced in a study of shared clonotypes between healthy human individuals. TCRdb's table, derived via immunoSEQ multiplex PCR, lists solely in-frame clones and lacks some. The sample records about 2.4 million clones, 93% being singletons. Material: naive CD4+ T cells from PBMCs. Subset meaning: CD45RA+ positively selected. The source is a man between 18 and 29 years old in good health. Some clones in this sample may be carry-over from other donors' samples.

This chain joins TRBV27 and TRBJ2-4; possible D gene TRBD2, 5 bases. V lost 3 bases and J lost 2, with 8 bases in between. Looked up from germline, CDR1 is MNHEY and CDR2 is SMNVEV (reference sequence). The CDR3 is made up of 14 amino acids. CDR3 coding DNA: TGTGCCAGCAGTTTGGGCGGGTCCAAAAACATTCAGTACTTC. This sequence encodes CASSLGGSKNIQYF.

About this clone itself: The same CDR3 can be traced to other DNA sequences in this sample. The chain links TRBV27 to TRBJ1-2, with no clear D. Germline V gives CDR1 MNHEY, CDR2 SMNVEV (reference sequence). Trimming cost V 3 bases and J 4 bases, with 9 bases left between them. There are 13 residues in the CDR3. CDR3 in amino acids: CASSLGRPYGYTF. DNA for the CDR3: TGTGCCAGCAGTTTGGGCAGGCCCTATGGCTACACCTTC.

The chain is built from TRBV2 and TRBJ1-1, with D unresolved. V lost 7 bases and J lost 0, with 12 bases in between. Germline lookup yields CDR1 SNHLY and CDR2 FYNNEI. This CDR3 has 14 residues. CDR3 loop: CASTPNTLNTEAFF. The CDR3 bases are TGTGCCAGCACCCCTAACACTTTGAACACTGAAGCTTTCTTT.

CDR3 sequence: CASSLYPGGTSTDTQYF. DNA of the CDR3: TGTGCCAGCAGTTTATACCCGGGGGGCACTAGCACAGATACGCAGTATTTT. The rearrangement uses TRBV27 and TRBJ2-3; D might be TRBD2 (7 bases). The CDR3 has 17 amino acids. CDR1 and CDR2 from the germline V gene are MNHEY and SMNVEV (reference sequence). V was cut by 1 base and J by 0 bases, with 14 bases left in between.

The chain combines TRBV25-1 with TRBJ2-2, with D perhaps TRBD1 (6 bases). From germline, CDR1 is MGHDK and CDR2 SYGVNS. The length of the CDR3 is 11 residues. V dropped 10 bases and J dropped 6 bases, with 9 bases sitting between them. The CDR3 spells CATKGAGELFF. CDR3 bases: TGTGCCACCAAGGGGGCCGGGGAGCTGTTTTTT.

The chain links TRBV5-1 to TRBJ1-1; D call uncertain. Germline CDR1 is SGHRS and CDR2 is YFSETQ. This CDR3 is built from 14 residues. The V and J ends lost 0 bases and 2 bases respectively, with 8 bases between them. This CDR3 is CASSLAVRNTEAFF. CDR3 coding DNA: TGCGCCAGCAGCTTGGCCGTTCGAAACACTGAAGCTTTCTTT.

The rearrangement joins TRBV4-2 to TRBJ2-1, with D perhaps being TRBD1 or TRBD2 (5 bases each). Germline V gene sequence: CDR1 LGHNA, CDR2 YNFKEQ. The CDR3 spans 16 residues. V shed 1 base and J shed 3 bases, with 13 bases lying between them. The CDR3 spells CASSQAGGVVYNEQFF. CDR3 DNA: TGTGCCAGCAGCCAAGCTGGGGGAGTGGTCTACAATGAGCAGTTCTTC.

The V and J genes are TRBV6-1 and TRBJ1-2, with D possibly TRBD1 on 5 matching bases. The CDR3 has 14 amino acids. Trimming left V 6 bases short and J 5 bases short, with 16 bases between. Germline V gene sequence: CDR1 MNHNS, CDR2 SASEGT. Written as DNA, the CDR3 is TGTGCCAGCAGCTGGGGCAGGGCATCGTATGGCTACACCTTC. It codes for CASSWGRASYGYTF.

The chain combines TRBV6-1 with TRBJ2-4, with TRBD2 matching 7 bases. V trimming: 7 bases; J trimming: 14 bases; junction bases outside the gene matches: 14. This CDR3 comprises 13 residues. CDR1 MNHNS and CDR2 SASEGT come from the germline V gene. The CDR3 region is CASIPRAGRRKYF. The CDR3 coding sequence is TGTGCCAGCATCCCACGGGCCGGGAGGCGGAAGTACTTC.

The CDR3: CASSLGQVIYEQYF. CDR3 nucleotides: TGTGCCAGCAGTTTAGGGCAGGTAATCTACGAGCAGTACTTC. This rearrangement joins TRBV27 to TRBJ2-7; D call uncertain. Trimming removed 2 bases from V and 3 bases from J, with 11 bases in between. The CDR3 runs to 14 residues. CDR1 is MNHEY, CDR2 SMNVEV, per germline (reference sequence).

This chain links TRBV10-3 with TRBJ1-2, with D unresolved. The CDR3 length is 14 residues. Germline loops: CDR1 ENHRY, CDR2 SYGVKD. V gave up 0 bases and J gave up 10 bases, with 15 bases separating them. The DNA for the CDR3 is TGTGCCATCAGTGAGTCCGTCACCTTGAACGACTACACCTTC. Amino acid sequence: CAISESVTLNDYTF.